This is a list of T cell receptor beta chains from one sample in a study of PD-1 blockade in classical Hodgkin lymphoma. Method: immunoSEQ multiplex PCR; TCRdb's copy keeps in-frame clones and lacks some. This sample has some 100,000 clones, with just under 95% found just once. The sample was peripheral blood mononuclear cells (PBMCs), taken at baseline. Receptors were obtained from a human donor with classical Hodgkin lymphoma. Both conserved end residues are part of each CDR3. Fields, in order: V gene, clone size, D gene, J gene, CDR3 protein, CDR3 DNA. The D gene is left open where the match is weak. Clone size is given for some rows only: seen once, a few or many times, or a class if the clone is expanded.

v_call: TRBV5-4
clone_size: -
d_call: -
j_call: TRBJ1-1
cdr3_aa: CASSPGGPMVTEAFF
cdr3_nt: TGTGCCAGCAGCCCTGGTGGACCCATGGTTACTGAAGCTTTCTTT

v_call: TRBV7-2
clone_size: -
d_call: TRBD2
j_call: TRBJ2-3
cdr3_aa: CASSLAIAGTYTQYF
cdr3_nt: TGTGCCAGCAGCTTAGCGATAGCGGGTACTTATACGCAGTATTTT

v_call: TRBV30
clone_size: -
d_call: -
j_call: TRBJ2-1
cdr3_aa: CAGGASDNEQFF
cdr3_nt: TGTGCCGGAGGGGCTAGCGACAATGAGCAGTTCTTC

v_call: TRBV28
clone_size: -
d_call: -
j_call: TRBJ1-5
cdr3_aa: CASRGRGGNQPQHF
cdr3_nt: TGTGCCAGCAGGGGTAGGGGGGGGAATCAGCCCCAGCATTTT

v_call: TRBV18
clone_size: -
d_call: -
j_call: TRBJ2-7
cdr3_aa: CASSPDPGAAYEQYF
cdr3_nt: TGTGCCAGCTCACCAGACCCGGGGGCCGCCTACGAGCAGTACTTC

v_call: TRBV5-6
clone_size: -
d_call: -
j_call: TRBJ1-5
cdr3_aa: CASSIGQFNQPQHF
cdr3_nt: TGTGCCAGCAGCATCGGACAGTTCAATCAGCCCCAGCATTTT

v_call: TRBV7-9
clone_size: -
d_call: -
j_call: TRBJ1-4
cdr3_aa: CASSLALTEGEKLFF
cdr3_nt: TGTGCCAGCAGCTTAGCGCTAACAGAAGGTGAAAAACTGTTTTTT

v_call: TRBV27
clone_size: once
d_call: TRBD1
j_call: TRBJ1-2
cdr3_aa: CASSVNPGQHYGYTF
cdr3_nt: TGTGCCAGCAGTGTAAACCCGGGACAGCACTATGGCTACACCTTC

v_call: TRBV30
clone_size: -
d_call: -
j_call: TRBJ2-7
cdr3_aa: CAWTRGMIYEQYF
cdr3_nt: TGTGCCTGGACTCGCGGGATGATCTACGAGCAGTACTTC

v_call: TRBV19
clone_size: few
d_call: -
j_call: TRBJ1-1
cdr3_aa: CASSSTTNTEAFF
cdr3_nt: TGTGCCAGTAGCTCGACAACGAACACTGAAGCTTTCTTT

v_call: TRBV6-6
clone_size: -
d_call: -
j_call: TRBJ2-7
cdr3_aa: CASSYGQSYEQYF
cdr3_nt: TGTGCCAGCAGTTACGGACAGTCCTACGAGCAGTACTTC

v_call: TRBV7-6
clone_size: -
d_call: -
j_call: TRBJ2-1
cdr3_aa: CASSAVGTSSYNEQFF
cdr3_nt: TGTGCCAGCAGCGCGGTGGGTACGAGCTCCTACAATGAGCAGTTCTTC

v_call: TRBV4-1
clone_size: -
d_call: -
j_call: TRBJ1-5
cdr3_aa: CASSQVQGIMAQHF
cdr3_nt: TGCGCCAGCAGCCAAGTACAGGGTATCATGGCCCAGCATTTT

v_call: TRBV19
clone_size: once
d_call: TRBD1
j_call: TRBJ2-5
cdr3_aa: CASSITATGTVPPQANQYF
cdr3_nt: TGTGCCAGTAGTATTACGGCGACAGGGACAGTTCCACCTCAAGCGAACCAGTACTTC

v_call: TRBV30
clone_size: once
d_call: TRBD1
j_call: TRBJ1-1
cdr3_aa: CAWSVLAQGPTEAFF
cdr3_nt: TGTGCCTGGAGTGTACTGGCACAGGGGCCGACTGAAGCTTTCTTT

v_call: TRBV5-4
clone_size: once
d_call: -
j_call: TRBJ1-3
cdr3_aa: CASSLDRLNTIYF
cdr3_nt: TGTGCCAGCAGCTTGGACAGATTAAACACCATATATTTT

v_call: TRBV11-2
clone_size: -
d_call: -
j_call: TRBJ1-1
cdr3_aa: CASSLAGQGRTEAFF
cdr3_nt: TGTGCCAGCAGCTTAGCCGGGCAGGGTCGCACTGAAGCTTTCTTT

v_call: TRBV5-1
clone_size: -
d_call: TRBD2
j_call: TRBJ2-7
cdr3_aa: CASSGGGLALSYEQYF
cdr3_nt: TGCGCCAGCAGCGGCGGGGGACTAGCGCTCTCCTACGAGCAGTACTTC

v_call: TRBV28
clone_size: -
d_call: -
j_call: TRBJ2-7
cdr3_aa: CASSLYGGLAEQYF
cdr3_nt: TGTGCCAGCAGTTTATATGGGGGGCTCGCCGAGCAGTACTTC

v_call: TRBV4-1
clone_size: once
d_call: TRBD2
j_call: TRBJ2-7
cdr3_aa: CASSLNPTSGRSYEQYF
cdr3_nt: TGCGCCAGCAGCCTAAATCCGACTAGCGGGAGGTCTTACGAGCAGTACTTC

v_call: TRBV5-1
clone_size: -
d_call: -
j_call: TRBJ2-2
cdr3_aa: CASSPRRTGELFF
cdr3_nt: TGCGCCAGCAGCCCCCGCCGGACCGGGGAGCTGTTTTTT

v_call: TRBV15
clone_size: few
d_call: TRBD2
j_call: TRBJ2-7
cdr3_aa: CATSRGLAGREQYF
cdr3_nt: TGTGCCACCAGCAGAGGACTAGCGGGAAGGGAGCAGTACTTC